A selection of T cell receptor beta chains follows, all from one sample in a study of stem cell transplantation in POMP-related autoinflammatory disease. The table came from immunoSEQ multiplex PCR; TCRdb's copy has only in-frame clones and leaves some out. The sample lists about 2,200 clones; around nine tenths were seen once. The sequencing here drew on Tregs from PBMCs, taken after stem cell transplantation. The receptors shown here come from a human patient with POMP-related autoinflammation and immune dysregulation (PRAID). The T cells may partly be graft donor cells. The CDR3 runs from the conserved cysteine through the conserved F or W. D genes are given only for firm matches. Size values are once, few and many counts, or a class for expanded clones, and some rows have none.

J,V,size,D,CDR3,DNA
TRBJ2-5,TRBV23-1,.,TRBD1,CASSRTRDRGRETQYF,TGCGCCAGCAGCCGAACCCGGGACAGGGGGCGGGAGACCCAGTACTTC
TRBJ2-1,TRBV6-2/TRBV6-3,few,TRBD2,CASSYSWTSYNEQFF,TGTGCCAGCAGTTACAGCTGGACTAGCTACAATGAGCAGTTCTTC
TRBJ1-2,TRBV10-3,few,TRBD1,CAISEMGQGAGGYTF,TGTGCCATCAGTGAAATGGGACAGGGGGCGGGAGGCTACACCTTC
TRBJ2-7,TRBV4-1,.,TRBD2,CASSIVSSGRSYEQYF,TGCGCCAGCAGCATAGTTTCTAGCGGGAGGTCCTACGAGCAGTACTTC
TRBJ2-5,TRBV18,.,TRBD1,CASSPDRAVQETQYF,TGTGCCAGCTCACCAGACAGGGCGGTCCAAGAGACCCAGTACTTC
TRBJ2-5,TRBV30,.,.,CAGTRSGVQETQYF,TGTGCCGGGACCCGTTCGGGAGTGCAGGAGACCCAGTACTTC
TRBJ2-3,TRBV7-9,few,TRBD2,CASSLEVAGRADTQYF,TGTGCCAGCAGCTTAGAAGTAGCGGGGAGGGCCGATACGCAGTATTTT
TRBJ1-2,TRBV19,.,.,CASSAGGLANYGYTF,TGTGCCAGTTCTGCAGGCGGTCTAGCTAACTATGGCTACACCTTC
TRBJ2-2,TRBV6-1,.,.,CASSGSWRVANTGELFF,TGTGCCAGCAGTGGCTCATGGCGGGTCGCGAACACCGGGGAGCTGTTTTTT
TRBJ2-1,TRBV29-1,.,.,CSVSPYGTVYNEQFF,TGCAGCGTTTCGCCTTACGGGACGGTTTACAATGAGCAGTTCTTC
TRBJ2-6,TRBV27,.,.,CASSSPMINGANVLTF,TGTGCCAGCAGTTCCCCTATGATCAATGGGGCCAACGTCCTGACTTTC
TRBJ1-2,TRBV5-1,.,TRBD1,CASSLEGQASDGYTF,TGCGCCAGCAGCTTGGAGGGACAGGCCTCTGATGGCTACACCTTC
TRBJ1-1,TRBV5-1,.,.,CASSGTSLNTEAFF,TGCGCCAGCAGCGGGACCAGCTTGAACACTGAAGCTTTCTTT
TRBJ2-3,TRBV3-1/TRBV3-2,.,.,CASSQVDYTDTQYF,TGTGCCAGCAGCCAAGTGGACTACACAGATACGCAGTATTTT
TRBJ1-5,TRBV5-1,few,TRBD1,CASRGGGNQPQHF,TGCGCCAGCAGAGGGGGCGGCAATCAGCCCCAGCATTTT
TRBJ2-1,TRBV20-1,.,.,CSEARDNEQFF,TGCAGTGAGGCTCGCGACAATGAGCAGTTCTTC
TRBJ1-1,TRBV6-5,.,.,CASTPWGYTEAFF,TGTGCCAGCACCCCTTGGGGCTACACTGAAGCTTTCTTT
TRBJ1-2,TRBV20-1,.,TRBD1,CSASGTGGRANYGYTF,TGCAGTGCTAGTGGGACAGGGGGGAGAGCTAACTATGGCTACACCTTC
TRBJ2-7,TRBV18,.,TRBD2,CASSAAGGLRYEQYF,TGTGCCAGCTCAGCGGCGGGAGGGCTTCGCTACGAGCAGTACTTC
TRBJ1-4,TRBV5-5,.,.,CASSPRDYHEKLFF,TGTGCCAGCAGCCCTCGCGATTACCATGAAAAACTGTTTTTT
TRBJ2-1,TRBV5-1,.,.,CASSLQGYYNEQFF,TGCGCCAGCAGCCTACAGGGCTATTACAATGAGCAGTTCTTC
TRBJ2-5,TRBV7-9,.,.,CASSLSGVETQYF,TGTGCCAGCAGCTTATCAGGGGTGGAGACCCAGTACTTC
TRBJ1-4,TRBV19,.,.,CASSFGNEKLFF,TGTGCCAGTAGTTTTGGGAATGAAAAACTGTTTTTT
TRBJ1-5,TRBV18,.,.,CASSPLPIQGSNQPQHF,TGTGCCAGCTCACCACTCCCGATACAGGGATCCAATCAGCCCCAGCATTTT
TRBJ1-5,TRBV6-6,.,TRBD1,CASSYGRGNQPQHF,TGTGCCAGCAGTTACGGCAGGGGGAATCAGCCCCAGCATTTT
TRBJ1-3,TRBV18,.,.,CASSPAGNTIYF,TGTGCCAGCTCACCCGCTGGAAACACCATATATTTT
TRBJ2-3,TRBV6-5,.,.,CASLKVGGRTDTQYF,TGTGCCAGCCTCAAAGTGGGGGGGCGCACAGATACGCAGTATTTT
TRBJ2-2,TRBV25-1,.,TRBD2,CASSVSGLNTGELFF,TGTGCCAGCAGCGTTAGCGGGTTGAACACCGGGGAGCTGTTTTTT
TRBJ1-6,TRBV6-4,.,TRBD1,CASSLDRGHSPLHF,TGTGCCAGCAGTCTGGACAGGGGACATTCACCCCTCCACTTT
TRBJ1-2,TRBV5-1,.,.,CASSLGYGYTF,TGCGCCAGCAGCTTAGGCTATGGCTACACCTTC
TRBJ1-4,TRBV10-3,.,.,CAISESWGRGTNEKLFF,TGTGCCATCAGTGAGTCTTGGGGGCGCGGAACTAATGAAAAACTGTTTTTT
TRBJ1-5,TRBV4-2,.,.,CASSQAGVSNQPQHF,TGTGCCAGCAGCCAAGCAGGGGTTAGCAATCAGCCCCAGCATTTT
TRBJ2-1,TRBV2,.,.,CARGGPNVAVGGNEQFF,TGTGCCAGAGGGGGACCGAATGTAGCGGTCGGAGGGAATGAGCAGTTCTTC
TRBJ1-3,TRBV19,.,TRBD1,CASNTGAGNTIYF,TGTGCCAGTAACACAGGGGCGGGAAACACCATATATTTT
TRBJ2-3,TRBV27,once,TRBD2,CASSLRGELYTQYF,TGTGCCAGCAGTTTGCGGGGGGAATTATATACGCAGTATTTT
TRBJ1-1,TRBV4-2,.,TRBD1,CASSQGTGWDTEAFF,TGTGCCAGCAGCCAAGGGACAGGATGGGACACTGAAGCTTTCTTT